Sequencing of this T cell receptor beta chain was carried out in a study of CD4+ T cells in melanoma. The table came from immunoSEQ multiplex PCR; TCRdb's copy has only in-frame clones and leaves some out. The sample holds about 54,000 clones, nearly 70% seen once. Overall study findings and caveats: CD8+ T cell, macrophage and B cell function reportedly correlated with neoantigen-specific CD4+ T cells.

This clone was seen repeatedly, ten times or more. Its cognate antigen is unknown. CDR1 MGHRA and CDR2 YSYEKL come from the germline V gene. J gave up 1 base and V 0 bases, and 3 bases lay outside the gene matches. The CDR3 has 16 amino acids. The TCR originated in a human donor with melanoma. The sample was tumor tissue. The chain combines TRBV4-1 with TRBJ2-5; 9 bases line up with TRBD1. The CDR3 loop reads CASSQDGDRVQETQYF. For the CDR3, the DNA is TGCGCCAGCAGCCAAGATGGGGACAGGGTCCAAGAGACCCAGTACTTC.